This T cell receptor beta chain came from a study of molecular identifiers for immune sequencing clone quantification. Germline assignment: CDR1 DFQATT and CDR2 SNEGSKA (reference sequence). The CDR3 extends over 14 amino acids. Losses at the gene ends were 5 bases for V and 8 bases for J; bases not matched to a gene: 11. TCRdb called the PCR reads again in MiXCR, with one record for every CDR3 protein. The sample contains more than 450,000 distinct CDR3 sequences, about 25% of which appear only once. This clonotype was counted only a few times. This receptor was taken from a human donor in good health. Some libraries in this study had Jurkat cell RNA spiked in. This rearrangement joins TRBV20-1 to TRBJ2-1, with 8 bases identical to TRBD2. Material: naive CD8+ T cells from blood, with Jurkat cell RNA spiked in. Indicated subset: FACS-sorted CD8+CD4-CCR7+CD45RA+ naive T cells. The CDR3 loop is CSAPRGGPLHEQFF. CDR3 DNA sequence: TGCAGTGCTCCCCGGGGGGGGCCCCTTCATGAGCAGTTCTTC.